Listed here are 15 T cell receptor beta chains from one sample, sequenced in a study of CD8 T cells in ankylosing spondylitis. These receptors are not linked to any known antigen. Study-wide results and limits: Characteristic of ankylosing spondylitis blood, it appeared, was a TCR beta motif comprising about eight highly homologous variants.

From the 5' RACE reads, TCRdb called clonotypes with MiXCR, one entry per CDR3 protein. Of about 750,000 distinct CDR3 sequences in the sample, 15% to 20% were seen once. Sequencing was performed on blood, either unsorted or a sorted T cell fraction (not recorded which). The receptors shown here come from a male donor with ankylosing spondylitis.

The rearrangement uses TRBV5-1 and TRBJ2-5; possible D gene TRBD1, 7 bases. Trimming left V 0 bases short and J 1 base short, with 13 bases between. Germline CDR1 and CDR2: SGHRS and YFSETQ. The CDR3 sequence is 16 residues long. CDR3 sequence reads: CASSLGGTAGQETQYF. For the CDR3, the DNA is TGCGCCAGCAGCTTGGGCGGGACAGCGGGCCAAGAGACCCAGTACTTC.

There are a few counts of this clonotype. The chain couples TRBV4-1 to TRBJ1-2; D might be TRBD1 (5 bases). Trimming took off 0 bases at V and 2 bases at J, with 13 bases between the two ends. The CDR3 runs 16 residues. Germline V gene lookup returns CDR1 MGHRA and CDR2 YSYEKL. CDR3 coding DNA: TGCGCCAGCAGCCAAGAATTCGCAGGGATGAACTATGGCTACACCTTC. As protein: CASSQEFAGMNYGYTF.

This clonotype was recorded a few times. This rearrangement joins TRBV10-2 to TRBJ2-1; TRBD2 might be the D (6 bases). The CDR3 is 14 residues long. The germline V and J ends were trimmed by 4 bases and 3 bases, with 10 bases remaining between them. Germline loops: CDR1 WSHSY, CDR2 SAAADI. The DNA of the CDR3 is TGCGCCAGCAGTGTCTGGGGGGTCTACAATGAGCAGTTCTTC. Protein: CASSVWGVYNEQFF.

This clonotype was seen only a few times. The rearrangement links TRBV6-2 or TRBV6-3 to TRBJ2-1, with D unresolved. Between the trimmed V and J ends, which lost 2 bases and 2 bases, there was a span of 10 bases. This CDR3 spans 15 amino acids. The germline CDR1 and CDR2 sequences are MNHEY and SVGEGT. The CDR3 DNA sequence: TGTGCCAGCAGTTACAACGCCCCCGCCTACAATGAGCAGTTCTTC. It is translated as CASSYNAPAYNEQFF.

V is TRBV2 and J is TRBJ1-6, with a weak D call TRBD1 (6 bases). V lost 10 bases and J 13 bases, leaving 23 bases between the germline ends. Germline V gives CDR1 SNHLY, CDR2 FYNNEI. This CDR3 region has 14 residues. The DNA of the CDR3 is TGTGCCACCCTGACCGGACAGCCTCCTGGGCCCCTCCACTTT. Translated, it gives CATLTGQPPGPLHF.

The genes are TRBV25-1 and TRBJ2-1, with D unresolved. The V end was cut by 4 bases, the J end by 5 bases, with 3 bases between. This CDR3 is 11 amino acids long. The germline CDR1 and CDR2 sequences are MGHDK and SYGVNS. The CDR3 DNA is TGTGCCAGCAGTGTGAACAATGAGCAGTTCTTC. Translated, it gives CASSVNNEQFF.

This chain links TRBV2 with TRBJ1-1; 10 bases are a match to TRBD1. J lost 0 bases, V lost 3 bases, and 4 bases had no gene match. There are 16 residues in the CDR3. Germline CDR1 is SNHLY and CDR2 is FYNNEI. The CDR3 is CASSDGTGALNTEAFF. The CDR3 DNA follows: TGTGCCAGCAGTGATGGGACAGGGGCTTTGAACACTGAAGCTTTCTTT.

This clonotype was seen a few times. In DNA, the CDR3 is TGTGCCAACAGGGTGACAGGGGGCCTGAACACTGAAGCTTTCTTT. Protein product: CANRVTGGLNTEAFF. This chain uses TRBV6-1 with TRBJ1-1, with 10 bases that match TRBD1. V dropped 10 bases and J dropped 0; count of bases not matched to a gene: 8. Germline CDR1 is MNHNS and CDR2 is SASEGT. The CDR3 spans 15 residues.

The chain carries TRBV2 and TRBJ1-1; D is perhaps TRBD1 (5 bases). This CDR3 has 15 residues. Germline CDR1 and CDR2: SNHLY and FYNNEI. Trimming stripped 4 bases from V and 1 base from J, with 13 bases between. Here the CDR3 DNA reads TGTGCCAGCAGTGCGCCCAGGGTGGGGAACACTGAAGCTTTCTTT. Amino acids: CASSAPRVGNTEAFF.

This clonotype was observed a handful of times. The J gene is TRBJ1-6, the V gene TRBV25-1, with D possibly matching TRBD1 (5 bases). V was clipped by 1 base and J by 9 bases, with 10 bases between them. This CDR3 contains 14 residues. CDR1 is MGHDK, CDR2 SYGVNS, per germline. The CDR3 bases are TGTGCCAGCAGTGAATCCGGGGACGGTTCACCCCTCCACTTT. Translated, it gives CASSESGDGSPLHF.

The J gene is TRBJ2-5, the V gene TRBV4-1; 10 nucleotides align to TRBD2. Unmatched junction bases numbered 9, after V lost 1 base and J lost 4 bases. CDR3 size: 17 residues. Germline lookup yields CDR1 MGHRA and CDR2 YSYEKL. The CDR3 loop reads CASSQVSGRAPGETQYF. DNA for the CDR3: TGCGCCAGCAGCCAAGTCAGCGGGAGGGCTCCGGGAGAGACCCAGTACTTC.

This clonotype was recorded a few times. V and J are TRBV20-1 and TRBJ2-7; perhaps TRBD2 as D (6 bases). Trimming shortened V by 0 bases and J by 2 bases, and 8 bases separated the two germline ends. The germline V gene has CDR1 DFQATT and CDR2 SNEGSKA (reference sequence). The CDR3 has 13 residues. CDR3 loop: CSARERLAYEQYF. CDR3 bases: TGCAGTGCTAGAGAGAGACTAGCCTACGAGCAGTACTTC.

CDR3 sequence reads: CSARPLSDGEWDYEQYF. CDR3 DNA sequence: TGCAGTGCTAGGCCCCTTTCCGACGGTGAATGGGACTACGAGCAGTACTTC. This chain links TRBV20-1 with TRBJ2-7; D unresolved. The V gene's germline CDR1 is DFQATT and CDR2 SNEGSKA (reference sequence). V was cut by 3 bases and J by 3 bases, with 24 bases left in between. This CDR3 has 17 residues.

This clonotype was counted a few times. The V gene is TRBV28, the J gene TRBJ2-7; the D gene could be TRBD1 or TRBD2 (5 bases each). Between the trimmed V and J ends, which lost 8 bases and 3 bases, there was a span of 17 bases. The germline gives CDR1 MDHEN, CDR2 SYDVKM. The length of the CDR3 is 14 residues. DNA for the CDR3: TGTGCCAGCGGACCCCGGGGCCCAGACTACGAGCAGTACTTC. The encoded protein is CASGPRGPDYEQYF.

This chain joins TRBV6-5 and TRBJ1-5; no clear D gene. The germline gives CDR1 MNHEY, CDR2 SVGAGI. Trimming removed 2 bases from V and 2 bases from J, with 10 bases in between. The CDR3 loop spans 15 amino acids. The CDR3 region is CASSYPSEGNQPQHF. In DNA form, the CDR3 reads TGTGCCAGCAGTTACCCCTCCGAGGGCAATCAGCCCCAGCATTTT.